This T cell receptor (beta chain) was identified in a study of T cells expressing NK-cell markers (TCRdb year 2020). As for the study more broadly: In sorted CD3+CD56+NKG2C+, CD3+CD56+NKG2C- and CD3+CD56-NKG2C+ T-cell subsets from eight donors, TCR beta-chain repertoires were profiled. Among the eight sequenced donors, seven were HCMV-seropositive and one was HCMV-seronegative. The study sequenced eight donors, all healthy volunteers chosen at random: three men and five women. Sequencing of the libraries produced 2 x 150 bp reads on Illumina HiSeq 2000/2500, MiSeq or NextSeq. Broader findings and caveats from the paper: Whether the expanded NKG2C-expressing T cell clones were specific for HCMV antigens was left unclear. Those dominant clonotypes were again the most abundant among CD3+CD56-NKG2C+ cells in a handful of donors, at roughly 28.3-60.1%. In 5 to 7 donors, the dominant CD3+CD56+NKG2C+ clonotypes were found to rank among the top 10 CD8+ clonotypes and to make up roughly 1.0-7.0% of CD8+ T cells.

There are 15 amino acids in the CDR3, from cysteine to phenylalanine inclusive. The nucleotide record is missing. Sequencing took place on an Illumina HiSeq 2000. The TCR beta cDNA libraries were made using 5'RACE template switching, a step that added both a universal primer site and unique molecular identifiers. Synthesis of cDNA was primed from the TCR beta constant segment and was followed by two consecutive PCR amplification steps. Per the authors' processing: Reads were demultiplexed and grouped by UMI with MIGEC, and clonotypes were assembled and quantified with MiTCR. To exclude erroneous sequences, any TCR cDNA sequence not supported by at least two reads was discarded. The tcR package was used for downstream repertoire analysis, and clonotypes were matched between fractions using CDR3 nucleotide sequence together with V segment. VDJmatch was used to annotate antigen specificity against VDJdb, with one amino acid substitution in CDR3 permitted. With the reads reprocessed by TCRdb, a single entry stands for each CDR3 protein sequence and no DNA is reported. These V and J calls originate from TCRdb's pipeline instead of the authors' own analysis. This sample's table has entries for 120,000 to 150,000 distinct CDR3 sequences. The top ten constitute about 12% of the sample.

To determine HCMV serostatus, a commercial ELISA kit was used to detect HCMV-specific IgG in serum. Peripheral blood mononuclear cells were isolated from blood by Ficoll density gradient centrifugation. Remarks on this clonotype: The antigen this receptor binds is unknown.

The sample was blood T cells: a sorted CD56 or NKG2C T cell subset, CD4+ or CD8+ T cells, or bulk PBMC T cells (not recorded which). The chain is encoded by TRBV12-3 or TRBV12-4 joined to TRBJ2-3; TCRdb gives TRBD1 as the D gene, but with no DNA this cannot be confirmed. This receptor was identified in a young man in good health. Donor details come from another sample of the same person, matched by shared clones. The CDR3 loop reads CAIRPGTGSTDTQYF.